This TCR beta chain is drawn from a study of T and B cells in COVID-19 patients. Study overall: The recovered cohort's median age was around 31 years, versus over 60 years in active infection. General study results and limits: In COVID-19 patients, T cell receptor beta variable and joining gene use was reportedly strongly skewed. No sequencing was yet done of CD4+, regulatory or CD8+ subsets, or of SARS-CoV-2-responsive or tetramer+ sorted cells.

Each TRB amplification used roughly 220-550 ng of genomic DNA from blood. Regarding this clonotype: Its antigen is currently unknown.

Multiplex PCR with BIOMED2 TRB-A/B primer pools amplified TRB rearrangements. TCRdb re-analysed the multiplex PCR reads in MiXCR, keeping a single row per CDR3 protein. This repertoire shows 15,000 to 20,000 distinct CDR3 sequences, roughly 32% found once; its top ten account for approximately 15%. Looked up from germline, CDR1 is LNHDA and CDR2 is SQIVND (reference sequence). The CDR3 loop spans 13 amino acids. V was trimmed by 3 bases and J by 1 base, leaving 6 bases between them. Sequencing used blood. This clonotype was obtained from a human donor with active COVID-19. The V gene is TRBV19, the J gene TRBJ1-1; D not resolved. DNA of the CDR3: TGTGCCAGTAGTATCGGGAAGAACACTGAAGCTTTCTTT. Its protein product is CASSIGKNTEAFF.